Sequencing of this T cell receptor beta chain was carried out in a study of early T cells in non-severe SARS-CoV-2 infection. Trimming removed 4 bases at V and 6 bases at J, with 13 bases between. The CDR3 is 13 residues long. Germline CDR1 is SGHNT and CDR2 is YYREEE (reference sequence). This clonotype was seen more than once but under ten times. cDNA molecules, individually, were tagged with unique molecular identifiers. From the 5' RACE reads, TCRdb called clonotypes with MiXCR, one entry per CDR3 protein. The sample contains 65,000 to 95,000 distinct CDR3 sequences, 13% to 15% of which appear only once.

The receptor comes from an adult who was a healthcare worker with PCR-confirmed SARS-CoV-2 infection or an uninfected control (not recorded which). The chain recombines TRBV5-4 with TRBJ1-1; no clear D gene. Sequencing used whole blood. CDR3 loop: CASSITDLAEAFF. DNA for the CDR3: TGTGCCAGCAGCATTACAGATCTTGCTGAAGCTTTCTTT.